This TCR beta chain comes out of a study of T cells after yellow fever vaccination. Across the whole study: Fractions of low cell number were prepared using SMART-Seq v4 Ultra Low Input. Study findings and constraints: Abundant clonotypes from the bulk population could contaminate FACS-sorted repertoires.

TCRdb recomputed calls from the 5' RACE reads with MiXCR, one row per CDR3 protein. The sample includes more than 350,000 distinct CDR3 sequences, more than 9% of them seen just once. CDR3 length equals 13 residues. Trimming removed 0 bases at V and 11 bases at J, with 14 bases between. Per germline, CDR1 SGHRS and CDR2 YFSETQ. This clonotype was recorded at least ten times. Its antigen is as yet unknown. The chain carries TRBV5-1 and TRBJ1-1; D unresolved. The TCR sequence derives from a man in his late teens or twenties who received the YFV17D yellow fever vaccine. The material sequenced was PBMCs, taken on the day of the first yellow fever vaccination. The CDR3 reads CASSLGTPFRAFF. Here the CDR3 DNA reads TGCGCCAGCAGCTTGGGGACGCCGTTTAGGGCTTTCTTT. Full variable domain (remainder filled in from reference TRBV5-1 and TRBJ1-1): KAGVTQTPRYLIKTRGQQVTLSCSPISGHRSVSWYQQTPGQGLQFLFEYFSETQRNKGNFPGRFSGRQFSNSRSEMNVSTLELGDSALYLCASSLGTPFRAFFGQGTRLTVV.